A single sample gave rise to the 10 T cell receptor beta chains below, sequenced in a study of vaccination and CD4 T cells after COVID-19. The assay that was used to sequence DNA from cultured CD4+ T cells was the Oncomine TCR Beta short-read assay. Each CDR3 protein is one row after TCRdb ran MiXCR on the PCR reads. The data hold more than 11,000 distinct CDR3 sequences, with over 50% observed a single time. Indicated treatment: approximately nine-day PBMC culture with coronavirus spike peptide pools or control peptides (ViraFEST assay). These receptors have no known antigen. The sample taken for sequencing was CD4+ T cells from blood, cultured in vitro. The receptors were sampled from a human donor who had recovered from COVID-19.

J is TRBJ2-4 and V is TRBV7-8, with D uncertain. This CDR3 has 12 residues. The V end was cut by 6 bases, the J end by 6 bases, with 9 bases between. Germline lookup yields CDR1 SGHVS and CDR2 FQNEAQ. CDR3 nucleotide sequence: TGTGCCAGCAGTCATAAGGGAAACATTCAGTACTTC. It encodes CASSHKGNIQYF.

This clonotype was seen only once. The chain joins TRBV19 to TRBJ1-5, with a tentative D call TRBD1 (5 bases). Per the germline V gene, CDR1 is LNHDA and CDR2 is SQIVND (reference sequence). This CDR3 region has 15 residues. Trimming left V 1 base short and J 2 bases short, with 9 bases between. In DNA, the CDR3 is TGTGCCAGTAGTATAGGGGGACGGGGCAATCAGCCCCAGCATTTT. Translated: CASSIGGRGNQPQHF. The full variable domain, rest sourced from reference TRBV19 and TRBJ1-5, is DGGITQSPKYLFRKEGQNVTLSCEQNLNHDAMYWYRQDPGQGLRLIYYSQIVNDFQKGDIAEGYSVSREKKESFPLTVTSAQKNPTAFYLCASSIGGRGNQPQHFGDGTRLSIL.

This clonotype was seen more than once but under ten times. The J gene is TRBJ2-7, the V gene TRBV20-1, with 7 bases lining up with TRBD2. From germline, CDR1 is DFQATT and CDR2 SNEGSKA (reference sequence). The CDR3 runs to 14 residues. The V and J ends lost 4 bases and 4 bases, in that order; junction bases with no gene match: 10. CDR3 sequence reads: CSATGMAGDYEQYF. CDR3 coding DNA: TGCAGTGCTACGGGGATGGCGGGAGATTACGAGCAGTACTTC.

The V gene is TRBV7-9, the J gene TRBJ1-4; possible D gene TRBD1, 5 bases. The V end was cut by 0 bases, the J end by 8 bases, with 13 bases between. The CDR3 contains 15 residues. CDR1 and CDR2 from the germline V gene are SEHNR and FQNEAQ (reference sequence). CDR3 amino acids: CASSLAAGRGEKLFF. The CDR3 coding sequence is TGTGCCAGCAGCTTAGCGGCAGGGAGAGGAGAAAAACTGTTTTTT.

As to this clonotype: At one end the junction does not follow the germline gene, possibly because of a read error. The genes are TRBV7-9 and TRBJ2-7; 8 bases are a match to TRBD1. CDR1 and CDR2 from the germline V gene are SEHNR and FQNEAQ (reference sequence). The CDR3 extends over 15 amino acids. Here the CDR3 DNA reads TGCGCCAGCAGCTTGGGGCCCGACAGGGGATACGAGCAGTACTTC. It encodes CASSLGPDRGYEQYF.

This chain links TRBV6-2 or TRBV6-3 with TRBJ2-5; 7 nucleotides agree with TRBD2. The CDR3 has 14 amino acids. J lost 3 bases, V lost 2 bases, and 3 bases had no gene match. CDR1 is MNHEY and CDR2 is SVGEGT in the germline V gene. The CDR3 DNA is TGTGCCAGCAGTTACGATGCGGGGGAAGAGACCCAGTACTTC. Encoded protein: CASSYDAGEETQYF.

The V and J genes are TRBV24-1 and TRBJ2-3; tentative D call: TRBD1 (6 bases). Trimming stripped 5 bases from V and 1 base from J, with 12 bases between. The CDR3 is 15 amino acids. The V gene's germline CDR1 is KGHDR and CDR2 SFDVKD. The CDR3 sequence is CATSAGEIRTDTQYF. Here the CDR3 DNA reads TGTGCCACCAGTGCAGGGGAAATCCGCACAGATACGCAGTATTTT.

This clonotype is categorized as medium-sized. The V call is TRBV5-1, the J call TRBJ2-2, with D possibly matching TRBD2 (6 bases). With 4 bases removed from V and 2 bases from J, the gap between germline ends came to 15 bases. This CDR3 has 16 amino acids. Germline-derived CDR1 and CDR2 are SGHRS and YFSETQ. In DNA, the CDR3 is TGCGCCAGCAGCCCCCGGGGTAGCGGAAACACCGGGGAGCTGTTTTTT. Translating gives CASSPRGSGNTGELFF.

The chain recombines TRBV6-5 with TRBJ1-3; D remains unclear. V lost 4 bases and J lost 0, with 10 bases in between. This CDR3 has 15 residues. Per the germline V gene, CDR1 is MNHEY and CDR2 is SVGAGI. The CDR3 DNA sequence: TGTGCCAGCAGTTTGTCAACAGACTCTGGAAACACCATATATTTT. It translates to CASSLSTDSGNTIYF.

This clonotype occurred a few times. CDR3 residues: CAWSVISEGYTF. The CDR3 nucleotides read TGTGCCTGGAGTGTTATCTCGGAGGGCTACACCTTC. The chain recombines TRBV30 with TRBJ1-2, with D hard to call. Germline assignment: CDR1 GTSNPN and CDR2 SVGIG (reference sequence). Trimming shortened V by 0 bases and J by 8 bases, and 10 bases separated the two germline ends. This CDR3 contains 12 residues.